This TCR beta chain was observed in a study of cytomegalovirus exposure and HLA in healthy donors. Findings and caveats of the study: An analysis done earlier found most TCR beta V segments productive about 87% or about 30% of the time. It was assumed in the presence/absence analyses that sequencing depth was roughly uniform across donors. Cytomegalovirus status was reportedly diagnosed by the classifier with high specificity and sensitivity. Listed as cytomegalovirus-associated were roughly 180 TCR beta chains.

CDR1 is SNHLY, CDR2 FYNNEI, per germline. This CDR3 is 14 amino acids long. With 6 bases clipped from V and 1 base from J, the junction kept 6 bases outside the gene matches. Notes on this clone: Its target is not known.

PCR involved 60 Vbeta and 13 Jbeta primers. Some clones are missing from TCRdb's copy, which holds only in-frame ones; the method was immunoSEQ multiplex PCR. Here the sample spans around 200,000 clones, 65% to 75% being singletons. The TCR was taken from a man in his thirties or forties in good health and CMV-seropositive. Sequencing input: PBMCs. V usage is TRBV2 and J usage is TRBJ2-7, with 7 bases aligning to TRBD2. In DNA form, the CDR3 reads TGTGCCAGCAGGCCGACTAGCTCTTCCTACGAGCAGTACTTC. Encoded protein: CASRPTSSSYEQYF.